Below, 20 T cell receptor beta chains from the same sample are listed, as sequenced in a study of blood T cells in healthy people across ages. It was with a sample-barcoded 5' primer and a J-beta primer mix that a second PCR of about 7 to 12 cycles was run. In TCRdb, the 5' RACE reads were re-called with MiXCR into one record per CDR3 protein. This table has about 640,000 distinct CDR3 sequences, 58% appearing once. The sequenced sample was blood. All receptors derive from a man aged 55 to 70 in good health.

This clonotype occurred a few times. This chain links TRBV20-1 with TRBJ2-5; the match to TRBD1 covers 7 bases. Germline V CDR1 and CDR2: DFQATT, SNEGSKA (reference sequence). J was trimmed by 5 bases and V by 5 bases; bases with no gene match: 11. The CDR3 loop spans 14 amino acids. CDR3 DNA: TGCAGTGCTGCTCGACAGGGCACGGAGGAGACCCAGTACTTC. Amino acid sequence: CSAARQGTEETQYF.

The rearrangement links TRBV6-1 to TRBJ2-7; a possible D gene is TRBD1 (6 bases). The CDR3 is 15 amino acids. Germline loops: CDR1 MNHNS, CDR2 SASEGT. The ends were cut back, 8 bases at V and 1 base at J, with 18 bases in the middle. CDR3 bases: TGTGCCAGCGCTACCAGGGACACCATGTCCTACGAGCAGTACTTC. Its translation: CASATRDTMSYEQYF.

The genes are TRBV4-1 and TRBJ2-5, with D tentatively TRBD1 (5 bases). The germline CDR1 and CDR2 sequences are MGHRA and YSYEKL. This CDR3 is 14 amino acids long. V was cut by 3 bases and J by 2 bases, with 10 bases left in between. CDR3 loop: CASSHLQEQETQYF. The DNA for the CDR3 is TGCGCCAGCAGCCATTTACAGGAACAAGAGACCCAGTACTTC.

The chain carries TRBV4-1 and TRBJ1-6, with a weak D call TRBD1 (5 bases). Germline assignment: CDR1 MGHRA and CDR2 YSYEKL. Deletions cut 0 bases from V and 9 bases from J, with 15 bases between. The CDR3 totals 16 residues. CDR3 region: CASSQDYGGGTSPLHF. The CDR3 DNA sequence: TGCGCCAGCAGCCAAGATTATGGTGGGGGGACTTCACCCCTCCACTTT.

The rearrangement uses TRBV4-2 and TRBJ2-1, with D unresolved. CDR3 length equals 13 residues. The V gene's germline CDR1 is LGHNA and CDR2 YNFKEQ. Trimming took 0 bases from V and 15 from J, leaving 15 bases between them. CDR3 region: CASSQDSGSRPFF. The CDR3 nucleotides are TGTGCCAGCAGCCAAGATTCGGGCTCGCGGCCGTTCTTC.

This clonotype was seen ten or more times. The chain is built from TRBV6-1 and TRBJ2-5; no reliable D call. CDR1 is MNHNS, CDR2 SASEGT, per germline. CDR3 length: 12 amino acids. V lost 7 bases to trimming and J lost 4 bases, with 10 bases between them. The CDR3 DNA reads as TGTGCCAGCAACAGAGACCTAGAGACCCAGTACTTC. Its protein product is CASNRDLETQYF.

The CDR3 is CASSPGLATYNEQYF. The CDR3 coding sequence is TGCGCCAGCAGCCCGGGACTAGCGACCTACAATGAGCAGTACTTC. The genes are TRBV5-1 and TRBJ2-5; 10 positions match TRBD2. This CDR3 comprises 15 residues. Germline V gene sequence: CDR1 SGHRS, CDR2 YFSETQ. V lost 4 bases to trimming and J lost 11 bases; unmatched junction nucleotides: 14.

The V call is TRBV28, the J call TRBJ1-6; D call uncertain. Trimming left V 7 bases short and J 4 bases short, with 14 bases between. This CDR3 is built from 15 residues. Looked up from germline, CDR1 is MDHEN and CDR2 is SYDVKM. CDR3 protein: CASTHERRYNSPLHF. The CDR3 nucleotides read TGTGCCAGCACCCATGAGAGACGGTATAATTCACCCCTCCACTTT.

The chain couples TRBV6-2 or TRBV6-3 to TRBJ2-7; D possibly corresponds to TRBD1 (7 bases). Looked up from germline, CDR1 is MNHEY and CDR2 is SVGEGT. The V gene lost 11 bases and the J gene lost 0 bases, with 14 bases spanning the gap. The CDR3 spans 13 residues. CDR3 residues: CAAGRDSSYEQYF. In DNA form, the CDR3 reads TGTGCCGCCGGGCGGGACAGCTCCTACGAGCAGTACTTC.

The CDR3 sequence: CASSLDRLAGGNSYEQYF. In DNA form, the CDR3 reads TGTGCCAGCAGCTTAGACCGGCTAGCGGGGGGAAACTCCTACGAGCAGTACTTC. The chain has TRBV7-4 and TRBJ2-7; 11 bases match TRBD2. This CDR3 is built from 18 residues. Germline V gene sequence: CDR1 SGHVT, CDR2 SQSDAQ. Unmatched junction bases numbered 8, after V lost 1 base and J lost 0 bases. The full variable domain, completed using reference TRBV7-4 and TRBJ2-7, is GAGVSQSPRYKVAKRGRDVALRCDSISGHVTLYWYRQTLGQGSEVLTYSQSDAQRDKSGRPSGRFSAERPERSVSTLKIQRTEQGDSAVYLCASSLDRLAGGNSYEQYFGPGTRLTVT.

This clonotype was observed a few times. J is TRBJ2-5 and V is TRBV3-1, with 8 bases that match TRBD2. Germline V lookup: CDR1 LGHDT, CDR2 YNNKEL (reference sequence). Trimming removed 2 bases from V and 4 bases from J; junction bases left unmatched: 3. This CDR3 contains 14 residues. CDR3 bases: TGTGCCAGCAGCCAACGGGGGGGCCTAGAGACCCAGTACTTC. Amino acid sequence: CASSQRGGLETQYF.

This clonotype was recorded only once. This chain links TRBV28 with TRBJ1-2; D remains unclear. This CDR3 has 13 residues. Germline values: CDR1 MDHEN, CDR2 SYDVKM. V was pared by 2 bases and J by 5 bases, with 9 bases between. The CDR3 spells CASSLEHLYGYTF. CDR3 nucleotide sequence: TGTGCCAGCAGTTTAGAACATTTATATGGCTACACCTTC.

The DNA for the CDR3 is TGTGCCAGCAGCCCCGGTGGTTCCGGGCAATTTTGGAATGAGCAGTTCTTC. It specifies CASSPGGSGQFWNEQFF. The chain carries TRBV6-1 and TRBJ2-1, with D uncertain. The ends were cut back, 6 bases at V and 7 bases at J, with 25 bases in the middle. This CDR3 contains 17 residues. The germline V gene encodes CDR1 MNHNS and CDR2 SASEGT.

The V and J genes are TRBV5-1 and TRBJ1-2, with 7 bases aligning to TRBD1. With 0 bases clipped from V and 3 bases from J, the junction kept 8 bases outside the gene matches. Germline V gene sequence: CDR1 SGHRS, CDR2 YFSETQ. CDR3 length: 16 amino acids. The CDR3 nucleotides are TGCGCCAGCAGCTTGGAGGGGGCAGGGGATTACTATGGCTACACCTTC. Its translation is CASSLEGAGDYYGYTF.

The chain joins TRBV10-3 to TRBJ1-4; tentative D call: TRBD1 (5 bases). Germline V gene data show CDR1 as ENHRY and CDR2 as SYGVKD. V lost 0 bases, J lost 0 bases, and 8 bases lay in between. The CDR3 extends over 16 amino acids. CDR3 residues: CAISESAGSTNEKLFF. The CDR3 region has the DNA TGTGCCATCAGTGAGTCGGCAGGGTCAACTAATGAAAAACTGTTTTTT.

V usage is TRBV7-2 and J usage is TRBJ2-2, with 8 positions matching TRBD1. Germline loops: CDR1 SGHTA, CDR2 FQGNSA. CDR3 size: 17 residues. J lost 0 bases, V lost 6 bases, and 9 bases had no gene match. Here the CDR3 reads CASSSIRQGPNTGELFF. Here the CDR3 DNA reads TGTGCCAGCAGTTCAATAAGACAGGGGCCGAACACCGGGGAGCTGTTTTTT. Full variable domain (rest looked up from reference TRBV7-2 and TRBJ2-2): GAGVSQSPSNKVTEKGKDVELRCDPISGHTALYWYRQSLGQGLEFLIYFQGNSAPDKSGLPSDRFSAERTGGSVSTLTIQRTQQEDSAVYLCASSSIRQGPNTGELFFGEGSRLTVL.

The chain joins TRBV29-1 to TRBJ2-3; D unresolved. Germline V gene lookup returns CDR1 SQVTM and CDR2 ANQGSEA. Trimming cost V 3 bases and J 0 bases, with 13 bases left between them. The CDR3 has 15 amino acids. The CDR3 is CSVEEKGHSTDTQYF. For the CDR3, the DNA is TGCAGCGTTGAGGAGAAAGGCCACAGCACAGATACGCAGTATTTT.

The chain has TRBV25-1 and TRBJ1-1; no reliable D call. Deletions cut 8 bases from V and 1 base from J, with 5 bases between. Germline V lookup: CDR1 MGHDK, CDR2 SYGVNS. This CDR3 spans 11 amino acids. The CDR3 loop reads CASWENTEAFF. CDR3 coding DNA: TGTGCCAGCTGGGAGAACACTGAAGCTTTCTTT.

The sample holds a few counts of this clonotype. At one end, the junction sequence differs from germline, possibly due to a read error. This chain connects TRBV29-1 to TRBJ2-3; D possibly corresponds to TRBD2 (5 bases). This CDR3 region has 13 residues. CDR1 and CDR2 from the germline V gene are SQVTM and ANQGSEA. The CDR3: CSVEDLPRDRQYF. The CDR3 DNA is TGCAGCGTTGAAGATCTGCCCCGGGATAGGCAGTATTTT.

The sample holds many counts of this clonotype. The CDR3 bases are TGTGCCAGCAGTTTAGGGCAGATCGCTAACTATGGCTACACCTTC. It encodes CASSLGQIANYGYTF. The chain is built from TRBV12-3 or TRBV12-4 and TRBJ1-2; D call uncertain. Between the trimmed V and J ends, which lost 1 base and 0 bases, there was a span of 9 bases. The CDR3 covers 15 residues.